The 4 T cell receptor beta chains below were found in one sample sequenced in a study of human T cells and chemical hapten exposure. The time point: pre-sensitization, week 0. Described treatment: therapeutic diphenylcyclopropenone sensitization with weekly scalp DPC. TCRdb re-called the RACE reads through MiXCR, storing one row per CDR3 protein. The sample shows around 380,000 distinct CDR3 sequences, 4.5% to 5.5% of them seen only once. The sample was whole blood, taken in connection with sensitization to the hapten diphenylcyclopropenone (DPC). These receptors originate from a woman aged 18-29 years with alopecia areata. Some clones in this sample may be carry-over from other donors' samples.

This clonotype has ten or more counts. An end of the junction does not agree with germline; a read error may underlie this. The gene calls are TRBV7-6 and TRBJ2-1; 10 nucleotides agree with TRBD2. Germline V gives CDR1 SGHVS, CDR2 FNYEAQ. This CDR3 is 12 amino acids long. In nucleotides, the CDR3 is TGTGCCAGCAGCCCGCGCGGGACTAGCGCAATCTTC. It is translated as CASSPRGTSAIF.

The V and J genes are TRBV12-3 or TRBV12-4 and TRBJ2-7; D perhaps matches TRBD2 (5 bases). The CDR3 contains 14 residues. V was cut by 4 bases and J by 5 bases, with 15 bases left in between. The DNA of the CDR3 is TGTGCCAGCAGTTATGGTCCGAACGGGGACGAGCAGTACTTC. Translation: CASSYGPNGDEQYF.

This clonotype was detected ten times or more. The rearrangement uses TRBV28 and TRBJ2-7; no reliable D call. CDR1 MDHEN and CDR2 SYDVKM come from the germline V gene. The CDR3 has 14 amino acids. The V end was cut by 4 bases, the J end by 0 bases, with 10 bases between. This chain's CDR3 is CASSSLGSSYEQYF. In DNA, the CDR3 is TGTGCCAGCAGTTCCCTTGGTAGCTCCTACGAGCAGTACTTC.

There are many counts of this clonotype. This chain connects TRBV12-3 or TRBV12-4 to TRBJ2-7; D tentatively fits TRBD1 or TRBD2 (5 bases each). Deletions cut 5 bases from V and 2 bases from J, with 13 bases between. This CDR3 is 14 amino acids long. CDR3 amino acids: CASSIGHGAYEQYF. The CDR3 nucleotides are TGTGCCAGCAGTATAGGACACGGGGCCTACGAGCAGTACTTC.